Listed below are T cell receptor beta chains from one sample, sequenced in a study of cytomegalovirus exposure and HLA in healthy donors. The data were produced by immunoSEQ multiplex PCR, yet TCRdb's version contains in-frame clones alone and is incomplete. The sample has some 150,000 clones, 68% seen once; the top ten hold about 4.5%. Sequenced: PBMCs. These receptors were taken from a man in his 60s in good health and CMV-seronegative. Both conserved end residues are part of each CDR3. The D gene is left open where the match is weak. Size tells how often a clone was seen (once, few, many) or the class of an expanded clone, and some rows leave it out.

NA,NA,TRBJ1-1,TRBV27,CASSPQQGTEAFF,TGTGCCAGCAGTCCTCAACAGGGCACTGAAGCTTTCTTT
TRBD2,once,TRBJ2-1,TRBV6-5,CASSLGSGSNEQFF,TGTGCCAGCAGCCTAGGTAGCGGGAGCAATGAGCAGTTCTTC
TRBD1,NA,TRBJ2-5,TRBV7-2,CASSLPPTGEETQYF,TGTGCCAGCAGCTTACCACCGACAGGGGAGGAGACCCAGTACTTC
TRBD2,few,TRBJ2-1,TRBV7-2,CASSPSTSGRGIGEQFF,TGTGCCAGCAGCCCCTCGACTAGCGGGAGAGGGATAGGTGAGCAGTTCTTC
TRBD1,NA,TRBJ1-2,TRBV28,CASSSGQGANGYTF,TGTGCCAGCAGTTCTGGACAGGGGGCAAATGGCTACACCTTC
NA,NA,TRBJ2-1,TRBV9,CASSVWQGLDNEQFF,TGTGCCAGCAGCGTTTGGCAGGGACTCGACAATGAGCAGTTCTTC
NA,NA,TRBJ1-1,TRBV5-1,CASSPAGDTEAFF,TGCGCCAGCAGCCCCGCGGGGGACACTGAAGCTTTCTTT
TRBD1,NA,TRBJ2-3,TRBV5-1,CASSLGQGAFDTQYF,TGCGCCAGCAGCTTGGGACAGGGGGCTTTTGATACGCAGTATTTT
NA,NA,TRBJ2-3,TRBV19,CASSIARLAKTDTQYF,TGTGCCAGTAGTATAGCAAGGCTAGCGAAGACAGATACGCAGTATTTT
TRBD2,NA,TRBJ2-2,TRBV5-1,CASSLVGTSSGELFF,TGCGCCAGCAGCTTGGTTGGGACTAGTTCCGGGGAGCTGTTTTTT
TRBD1,few,TRBJ2-7,TRBV28,CASNQQGFPYEQYF,TGTGCCAGCAACCAACAGGGGTTCCCCTACGAGCAGTACTTC
NA,NA,TRBJ1-2,TRBV6-5,CASTSRSGYTF,TGTGCCAGCACTTCTAGGTCTGGCTACACCTTC
NA,NA,TRBJ2-1,TRBV5-8,CASSFETGVANEQFF,TGTGCCAGCAGCTTTGAAACAGGAGTTGCCAATGAGCAGTTCTTC
NA,few,TRBJ2-7,TRBV28,CASSFRGMGEQYF,TGTGCCAGCAGTTTTCGGGGGATGGGCGAGCAGTACTTC
NA,few,TRBJ2-3,TRBV30,CAWSVLGQRAYF,TGTGCCTGGAGTGTATTAGGACAGCGAGCCTATTTT
NA,NA,TRBJ2-3,TRBV29-1,CSVAGDGTDTQYF,TGCAGCGTTGCCGGAGATGGCACAGATACGCAGTATTTT
NA,NA,TRBJ2-7,TRBV6-5,CASSLLDTTYEQYF,TGTGCCAGCAGTTTACTAGATACGACCTACGAGCAGTACTTC
TRBD1,NA,TRBJ1-2,TRBV10-3,CAISGTGMWYGYTF,TGTGCCATCAGTGGGACAGGGATGTGGTATGGCTACACCTTC
NA,NA,TRBJ1-1,TRBV29-1,CSAGGQGRGNTEAFF,TGCAGCGCCGGGGGGCAGGGGAGAGGGAACACTGAAGCTTTCTTT
TRBD1,NA,TRBJ2-3,TRBV2,CASRGGQGSDTQYF,TGTGCCAGCAGGGGCGGACAGGGGTCAGATACGCAGTATTTT
TRBD2,NA,TRBJ2-3,TRBV6-4,CASSFASGATDTQYF,TGTGCCAGTAGTTTTGCTAGCGGGGCCACAGATACGCAGTATTTT
TRBD2,once,TRBJ2-3,TRBV5-1,CASSPGLAGGYTDTQYF,TGCGCCAGCAGCCCCGGACTAGCGGGAGGGTACACAGATACGCAGTATTTT
TRBD1,NA,TRBJ2-7,TRBV29-1,CSVEGTGHEQYF,TGCAGCGTTGAAGGGACAGGGCACGAGCAGTACTTC
TRBD1,NA,TRBJ1-2,TRBV29-1,CSVLTGATGYTF,TGCAGCGTTCTGACAGGGGCAACTGGCTACACCTTC
NA,NA,TRBJ2-3,TRBV10-3,CATTGKPNPATYTDTQYF,TGTGCCACAACAGGGAAACCCAATCCCGCTACATACACAGATACGCAGTATTTT
NA,NA,TRBJ2-2,TRBV5-1,CASSLRGHSNTGELFF,TGCGCCAGCAGCTTGCGGGGACATTCGAACACCGGGGAGCTGTTTTTT
NA,NA,TRBJ2-5,TRBV7-9,CASSLPGAGIETQYF,TGTGCCAGCAGCTTACCTGGAGCAGGGATTGAGACCCAGTACTTC
TRBD2,NA,TRBJ2-2,TRBV7-6,CASSQGLAGTGTGELFF,TGTGCCAGCAGCCAAGGACTAGCGGGAACGGGCACCGGGGAGCTGTTTTTT
TRBD1,NA,TRBJ2-7,TRBV6-1,CASSQTRTGEYEQYF,TGTGCCAGCAGTCAGACCCGGACAGGGGAATACGAGCAGTACTTC
TRBD1,NA,TRBJ1-2,TRBV19,CASSRGQVYGYTF,TGTGCCAGTAGTAGGGGACAGGTCTATGGCTACACCTTC
NA,NA,TRBJ2-5,TRBV11-2,CASSLQGFQETQYF,TGTGCCAGCAGCCTACAGGGTTTCCAAGAGACCCAGTACTTC
TRBD1,NA,TRBJ2-1,TRBV2,CASNPGQGNEQFF,TGTGCCAGCAACCCCGGACAGGGGAATGAGCAGTTCTTC
TRBD2,NA,TRBJ2-5,TRBV5-1,CASSLAAGGRETQYF,TGCGCCAGCAGCTTGGCAGCGGGAGGGCGAGAGACCCAGTACTTC